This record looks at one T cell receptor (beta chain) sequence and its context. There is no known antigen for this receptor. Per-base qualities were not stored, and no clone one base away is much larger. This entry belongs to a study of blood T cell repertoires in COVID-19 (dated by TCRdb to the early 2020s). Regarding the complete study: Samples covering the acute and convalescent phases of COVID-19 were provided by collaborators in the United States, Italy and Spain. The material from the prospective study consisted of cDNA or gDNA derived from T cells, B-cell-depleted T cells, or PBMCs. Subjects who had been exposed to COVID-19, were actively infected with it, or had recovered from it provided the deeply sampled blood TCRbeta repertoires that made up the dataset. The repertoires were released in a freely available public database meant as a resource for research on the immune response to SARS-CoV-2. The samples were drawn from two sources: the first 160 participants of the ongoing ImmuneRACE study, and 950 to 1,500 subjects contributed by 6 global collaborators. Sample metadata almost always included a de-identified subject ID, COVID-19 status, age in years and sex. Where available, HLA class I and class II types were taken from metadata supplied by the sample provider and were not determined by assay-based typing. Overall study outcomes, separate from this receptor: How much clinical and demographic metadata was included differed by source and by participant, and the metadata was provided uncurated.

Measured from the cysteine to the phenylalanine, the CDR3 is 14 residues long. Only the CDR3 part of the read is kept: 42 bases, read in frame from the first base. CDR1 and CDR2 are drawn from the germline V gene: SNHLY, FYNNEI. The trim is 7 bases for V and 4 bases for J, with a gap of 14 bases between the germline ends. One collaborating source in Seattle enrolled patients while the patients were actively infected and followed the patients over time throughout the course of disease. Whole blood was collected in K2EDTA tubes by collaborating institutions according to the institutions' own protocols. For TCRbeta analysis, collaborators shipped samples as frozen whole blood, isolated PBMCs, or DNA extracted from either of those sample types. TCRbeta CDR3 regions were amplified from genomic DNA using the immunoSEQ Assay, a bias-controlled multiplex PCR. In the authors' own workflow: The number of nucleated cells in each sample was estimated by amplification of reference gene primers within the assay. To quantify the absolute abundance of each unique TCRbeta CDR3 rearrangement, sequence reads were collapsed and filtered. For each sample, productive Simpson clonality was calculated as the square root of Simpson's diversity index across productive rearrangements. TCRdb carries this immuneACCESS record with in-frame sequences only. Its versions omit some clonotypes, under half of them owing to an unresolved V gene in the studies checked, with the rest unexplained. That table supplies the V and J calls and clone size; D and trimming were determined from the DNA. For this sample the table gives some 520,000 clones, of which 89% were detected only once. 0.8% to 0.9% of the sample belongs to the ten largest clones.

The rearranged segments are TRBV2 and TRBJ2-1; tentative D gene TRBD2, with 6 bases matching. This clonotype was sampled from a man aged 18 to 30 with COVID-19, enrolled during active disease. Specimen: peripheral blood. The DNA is TGTGCCAGCACGACTAGTGGGCTATACAATGAGCAGTTCTTC. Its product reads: CASTTSGLYNEQFF.